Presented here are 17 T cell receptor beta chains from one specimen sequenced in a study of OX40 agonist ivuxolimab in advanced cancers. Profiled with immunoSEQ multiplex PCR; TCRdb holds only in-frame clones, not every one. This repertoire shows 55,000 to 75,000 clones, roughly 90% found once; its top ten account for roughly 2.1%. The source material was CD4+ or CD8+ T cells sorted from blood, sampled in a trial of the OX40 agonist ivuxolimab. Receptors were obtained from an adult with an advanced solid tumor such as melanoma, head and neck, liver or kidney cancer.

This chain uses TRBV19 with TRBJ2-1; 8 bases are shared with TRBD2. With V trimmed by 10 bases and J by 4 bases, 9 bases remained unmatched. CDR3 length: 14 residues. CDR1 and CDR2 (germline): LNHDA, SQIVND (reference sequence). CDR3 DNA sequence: TGTGCCATCTCGAGCGGGAGTGGTTACAATGAGCAGTTCTTC. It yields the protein CAISSGSGYNEQFF.

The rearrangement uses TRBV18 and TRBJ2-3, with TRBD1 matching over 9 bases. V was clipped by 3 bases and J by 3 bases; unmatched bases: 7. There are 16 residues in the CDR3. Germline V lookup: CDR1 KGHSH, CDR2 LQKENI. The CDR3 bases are TGTGCCAGCTCACCTCAACAGGGGGCGTCGACAGATACGCAGTATTTT. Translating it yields CASSPQQGASTDTQYF.

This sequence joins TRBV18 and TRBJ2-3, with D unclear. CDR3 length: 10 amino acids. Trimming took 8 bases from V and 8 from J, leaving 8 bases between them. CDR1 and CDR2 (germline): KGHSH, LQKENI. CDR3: CASEGPTQYF. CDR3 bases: TGTGCCAGCGAAGGGCCTACGCAGTATTTT.

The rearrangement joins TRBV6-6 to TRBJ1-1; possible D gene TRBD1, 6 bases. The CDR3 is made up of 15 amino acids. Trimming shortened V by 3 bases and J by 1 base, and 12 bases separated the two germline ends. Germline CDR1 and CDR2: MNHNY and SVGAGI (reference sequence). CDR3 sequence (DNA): TGTGCCAGCAGTTATCCGGGACAACAGAACACTGAAGCTTTCTTT. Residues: CASSYPGQQNTEAFF.

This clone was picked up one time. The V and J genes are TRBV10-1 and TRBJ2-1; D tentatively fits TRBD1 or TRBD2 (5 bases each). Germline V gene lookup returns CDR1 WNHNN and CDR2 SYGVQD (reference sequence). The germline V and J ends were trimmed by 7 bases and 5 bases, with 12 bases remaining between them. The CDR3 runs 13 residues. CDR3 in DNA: TGCGCCAGCAACCGGGACCTCAACAATGAGCAGTTCTTC. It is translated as CASNRDLNNEQFF.

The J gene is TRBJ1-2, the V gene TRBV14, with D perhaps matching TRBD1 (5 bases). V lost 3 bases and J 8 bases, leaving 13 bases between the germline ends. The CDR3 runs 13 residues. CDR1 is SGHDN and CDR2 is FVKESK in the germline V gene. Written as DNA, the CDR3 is TGTGCCAGCAGCCACCCTTCGGGGGGAGGCTACACCTTC. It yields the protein CASSHPSGGGYTF.

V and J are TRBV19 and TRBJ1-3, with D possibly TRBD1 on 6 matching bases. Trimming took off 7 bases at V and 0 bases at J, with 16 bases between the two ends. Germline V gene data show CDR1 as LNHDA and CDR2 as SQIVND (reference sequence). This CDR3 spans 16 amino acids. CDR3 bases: TGTGCCAGTAAATTTTCCCGGGGGCCCTCTGGAAACACCATATATTTT. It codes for CASKFSRGPSGNTIYF.

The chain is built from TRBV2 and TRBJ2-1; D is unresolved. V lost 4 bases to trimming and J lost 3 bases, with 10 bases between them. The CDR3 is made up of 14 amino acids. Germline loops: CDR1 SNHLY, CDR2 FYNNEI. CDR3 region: CASSVETYYNEQFF. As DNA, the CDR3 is TGTGCCAGCAGTGTAGAGACTTACTACAATGAGCAGTTCTTC.

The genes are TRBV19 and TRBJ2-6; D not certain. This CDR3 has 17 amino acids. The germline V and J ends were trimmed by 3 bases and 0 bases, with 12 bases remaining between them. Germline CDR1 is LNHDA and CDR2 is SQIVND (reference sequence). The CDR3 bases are TGTGCCAGTAGTATTTCCCTTCGGTTCTCTGGGGCCAACGTCCTGACTTTC. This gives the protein CASSISLRFSGANVLTF.

CDR3: CASSLWTGGRDNEQFF. DNA of the CDR3: TGTGCCAGCAGCCTTTGGACAGGGGGCAGGGACAATGAGCAGTTCTTC. The gene calls are TRBV14 and TRBJ2-1; 11 nucleotides line up with TRBD1. From germline, CDR1 is SGHDN and CDR2 FVKESK. The CDR3 has 16 amino acids. V shed 4 bases and J 5 bases; nucleotides not matched to a gene: 7.

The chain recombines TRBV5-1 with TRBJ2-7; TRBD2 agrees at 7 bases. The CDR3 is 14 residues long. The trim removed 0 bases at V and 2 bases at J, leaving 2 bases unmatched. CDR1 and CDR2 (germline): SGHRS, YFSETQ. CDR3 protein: CASSLEAGAYEQYF. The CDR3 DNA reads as TGCGCCAGCAGCTTGGAGGCGGGAGCCTACGAGCAGTACTTC.

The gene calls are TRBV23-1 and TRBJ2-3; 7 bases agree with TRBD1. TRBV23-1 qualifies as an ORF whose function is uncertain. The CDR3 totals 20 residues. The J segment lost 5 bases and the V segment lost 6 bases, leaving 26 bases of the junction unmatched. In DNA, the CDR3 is TGCGCCAGCAGAGTCCCCAATCACAGGGGATCCATGGGCCGACAAGATACGCAGTATTTT. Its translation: CASRVPNHRGSMGRQDTQYF.

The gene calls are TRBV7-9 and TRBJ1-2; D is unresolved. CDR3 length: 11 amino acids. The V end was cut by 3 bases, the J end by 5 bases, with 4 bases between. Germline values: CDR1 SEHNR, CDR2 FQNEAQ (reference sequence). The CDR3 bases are TGTGCCAGCAGCTTGGAGTATGGCTACACCTTC. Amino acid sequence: CASSLEYGYTF.

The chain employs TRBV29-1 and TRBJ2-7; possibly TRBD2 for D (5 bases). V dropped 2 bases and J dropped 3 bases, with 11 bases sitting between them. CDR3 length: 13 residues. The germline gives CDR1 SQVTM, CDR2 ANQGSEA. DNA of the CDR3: TGCAGCGTTGAAATCGGCAGCGGCTACGAGCAGTACTTC. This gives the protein CSVEIGSGYEQYF.

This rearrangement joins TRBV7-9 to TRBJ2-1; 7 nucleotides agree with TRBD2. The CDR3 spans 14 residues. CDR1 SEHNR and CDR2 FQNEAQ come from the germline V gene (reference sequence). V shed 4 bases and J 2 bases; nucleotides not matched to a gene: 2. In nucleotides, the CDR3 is TGTGCCAGCAGCTCAGGACTAGCCTACAATGAGCAGTTCTTC. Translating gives CASSSGLAYNEQFF.

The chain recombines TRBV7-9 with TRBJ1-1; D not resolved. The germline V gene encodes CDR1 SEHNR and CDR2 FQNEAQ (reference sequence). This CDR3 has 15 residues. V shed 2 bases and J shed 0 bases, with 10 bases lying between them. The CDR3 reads CASSLQYSLNTEAFF. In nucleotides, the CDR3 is TGTGCCAGCAGCTTACAATATTCCTTGAACACTGAAGCTTTCTTT.

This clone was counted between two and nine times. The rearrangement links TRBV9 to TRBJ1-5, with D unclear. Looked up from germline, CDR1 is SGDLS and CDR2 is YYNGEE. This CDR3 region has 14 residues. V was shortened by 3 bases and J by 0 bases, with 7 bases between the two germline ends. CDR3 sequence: CASSGTDSNQPQHF. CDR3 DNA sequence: TGTGCCAGCAGCGGGACGGATAGCAATCAGCCCCAGCATTTT.